This T cell receptor beta chain was sequenced during a study of technical replicates of blood from four donors. Generated by immunoSEQ multiplex PCR, the TCRdb table keeps only in-frame clones and is missing some. Of roughly 79,000 clones detected, approximately 75% appear once; the ten largest clones hold around 4%. J gave up 3 bases and V 1 base, and 10 bases lay outside the gene matches. The length of the CDR3 is 16 residues. The germline gives CDR1 SGHRS, CDR2 YFSETQ. This clonotype was sampled from a human donor in good health. Some clones in this sample may be carry-over from other donors' samples. The V call is TRBV5-1, the J call TRBJ2-7; 7 nucleotides line up with TRBD2. Sequencing was carried out using PBMCs. The CDR3 sequence is CASSLTPSGVNYEQYF. The CDR3 DNA follows: TGCGCCAGCAGCTTGACTCCAAGCGGGGTTAACTACGAGCAGTACTTC. The full variable domain, rest sourced from reference TRBV5-1 and TRBJ2-7, is KAGVTQTPRYLIKTRGQQVTLSCSPISGHRSVSWYQQTPGQGLQFLFEYFSETQRNKGNFPGRFSGRQFSNSRSEMNVSTLELGDSALYLCASSLTPSGVNYEQYFGPGTRLTVT.